Listed here are 22 T cell receptor beta chains from one sample, sequenced in a study of tumor and adjacent non-tumor tissue in lung cancer. A modified ARM-PCR protocol with three rounds of nested PCR amplified TCRbeta. One entry per CDR3 protein, called by TCRdb with MiXCR from the multiplex PCR reads. The profile covers 100,000 to 150,000 distinct CDR3 sequences, with approximately 66% appearing a single time and 9.5% to 15% taken by the ten largest. RNA was extracted from bulk tissue without any cell sorting. The sample consisted of lung tumor tissue. The source is a man younger than 40 with non-small cell lung cancer.

The chain joins TRBV10-2 to TRBJ2-7; D gene unclear. The CDR3 runs to 15 residues. Trimming took off 2 bases at V and 2 bases at J, with 13 bases between the two ends. Germline V CDR1 and CDR2: WSHSY, SAAADI. CDR3 sequence (DNA): TGCGCCAGCAGTGAGATCATAGCTGGGACCTACGAGCAGTACTTC. Translation: CASSEIIAGTYEQYF.

The chain carries TRBV1 and TRBJ2-4; TRBD1 is taken as the D call from the table, unchecked against the DNA. TRBV1 is given as a pseudogene. CDR3 size: 17 residues. CDR3 DNA sequence: TGCACCAACAGCCAAGTCCAGGGGGGCCGATCCAAAAACATTCAGCACTTC. Translating it yields CTNSQVQGGRSKNIQHF.

This clonotype showed up just a few times. A much larger clone lies a single base off, so this may be a read error. This chain connects TRBV20-1 to TRBJ2-1; perhaps TRBD2 as D (6 bases). Germline V lookup: CDR1 DFQATT, CDR2 SNEGSKA (reference sequence). This CDR3 spans 12 amino acids. With 7 bases removed from V and 13 bases from J, the gap between germline ends came to 20 bases. CDR3 amino acids: CSVRDSRAVQFF. CDR3 DNA: TGCAGTGTTAGGGACTCCCGAGCTGTTCAGTTCTTC.

A word on this clonotype: This is likely a read error, given that the CDR3 carries no conserved phenylalanine or tryptophan at its end. The genes are TRBV20-1 and TRBJ2-3; 8 positions agree with TRBD2. CDR3 length equals 16 residues. Trimming removed 1 base from V and 1 base from J; junction bases left unmatched: 7. From germline, CDR1 is DFQATT and CDR2 SNEGSKA (reference sequence). The CDR3 DNA reads as TGCAGTGCTAGAGCGCTTGGGACTAGGGGCACAGATACGCAGTATATT. Protein sequence: CSARALGTRGTDTQYI.

This clonotype was counted ten times or more. The chain uses TRBV29-1 and TRBJ2-3; D perhaps matches TRBD2 (6 bases). The CDR3 runs 14 residues. Trimming pared 4 bases from V and 1 base from J, leaving 12 bases between. Per germline, CDR1 SQVTM and CDR2 ANQGSEA. The CDR3 DNA reads as TGCAGCGTTGTATTGGGGGGTGGCACAGATACGCAGTATTTT. Translating it yields CSVVLGGGTDTQYF.

The chain employs TRBV4-2 and TRBJ1-2; D may be TRBD1 (5 bases). The CDR3 contains 16 residues. The V and J ends lost 0 bases and 0 bases respectively, with 11 bases between them. Per germline, CDR1 LGHNA and CDR2 YNFKEQ. The CDR3 sequence: CASSQDGASSNYGYTF. For the CDR3, the DNA is TGTGCCAGCAGCCAAGATGGGGCCAGTTCTAACTATGGCTACACCTTC.

For this clonotype: The junction and the germline gene differ at one end; a read error may be behind it. This chain links TRBV7-6 with TRBJ2-3; 16 bases agree with TRBD2. This CDR3 contains 17 residues. Looked up from germline, CDR1 is SGHVS and CDR2 is FNYEAQ. The CDR3 DNA is TGTGCCAGCAGCTTAGAAGGGACTAGCGGGGGGGCAGATACGCAGAATTTT. This codes for CASSLEGTSGGADTQNF. Full variable domain (rest looked up from reference TRBV7-6 and TRBJ2-3): GAGVSQSPRYKVTKRGQDVALRCDPISGHVSLYWYRQALGQGPEFLTYFNYEAQQDKSGLPNDRFSAERPEGSISTLTIQRTEQRDSAMYRCASSLEGTSGGADTQNFGPGTRLTVL.

The chain is built from TRBV11-3 and TRBJ2-1; the D gene is possibly TRBD2 (5 bases). CDR3 size: 13 residues. CDR1 SGHNT and CDR2 YENEEA come from the germline V gene. CDR3 region: CTGSSGPISRPFF. The CDR3 coding sequence is TGTACCGGCAGCAGCGGACCGATCTCAAGGCCGTTCTTC.

V and J are TRBV12-3 or TRBV12-4 and TRBJ2-4, with 8 bases fitting TRBD2. CDR3 size: 14 residues. The ends lost 6 bases at V and 3 bases at J; junction bases unmatched: 4. The CDR3 DNA reads TGTGCCAGCAGGGAGGGGACTAGCAAAAACATTCAGTACTTC. This encodes CASREGTSKNIQYF.

This clonotype has just one count. A junction end diverges from the germline sequence, so it may reflect a read error. This sequence joins TRBV20-1 and TRBJ2-1; 16 bases are a match to TRBD2. This CDR3 is built from 18 residues. Germline assignment: CDR1 DFQATT and CDR2 SNEGSKA (reference sequence). This CDR3 is CIARRPGLAGGQGNKQFF. CDR3 nucleotide sequence: TGCATTGCTAGACGCCCGGGACTAGCGGGAGGGCAGGGCAATAAGCAGTTCTTC.

With respect to this clonotype: This sequence may be a read error, since a much larger clone differs from it by one base. The rearrangement joins TRBV24-1 to TRBJ2-2; D is perhaps TRBD2 (5 bases). Germline V gene sequence: CDR1 KGHDR, CDR2 SFDVKD. The CDR3 loop spans 15 amino acids. CDR3 sequence reads: CGTSDPNGITGELFF. The CDR3 nucleotides are TGTGGCACCAGTGACCCCAACGGGATCACCGGGGAGCTGTTTTTT.

Worth noting for this clonotype: A much larger clone differs from this one at a single base, so this may be a read error. The chain uses TRBV20-1 and TRBJ2-1; D may match TRBD1 or TRBD2 (5 bases each). The CDR3 has 14 residues. CDR1 is DFQATT and CDR2 is SNEGSKA in the germline V gene (reference sequence). CDR3 in DNA: TGCAGTGCTAGTTCCGGGACCGCCGACAATGAGCACTTCTTC. Translating it yields CSASSGTADNEHFF.

There are a few counts of this clonotype. A much larger clone differs by one base, so this may be a read error. The chain combines TRBV12-3 or TRBV12-4 with TRBJ2-2; no definite D call. V was clipped by 5 bases and J by 8 bases, with 18 bases between them. The CDR3 has 15 amino acids. The CDR3 DNA reads as TGTGCCAGCAGTCCCCCGATGGCCCCTCCGGGGGAGCTGTTTTTT. Amino acids: CASSPPMAPPGELFF.

This clonotype was seen at least ten times. The chain couples TRBV6-5 to TRBJ2-7, with TRBD1 matching 9 bases. This CDR3 is built from 15 residues. J was trimmed by 7 bases and V by 2 bases; bases with no gene match: 9. Per the germline V gene, CDR1 is MNHEY and CDR2 is SVGAGI. DNA for the CDR3: TGTGCCAGCAGTTACGGGGACAGGGAGGTTCGTGAGCAGTACTTC. This gives the protein CASSYGDREVREQYF.

This clonotype was seen a handful of times. The chain uses TRBV9 and TRBJ2-5; no definite D call. CDR3 length: 15 residues. Trimming took 4 bases from V and 4 from J, leaving 17 bases between them. Germline lookup yields CDR1 SGDLS and CDR2 YYNGEE. The CDR3 region is CASSPSPRSGETQYF. CDR3 nucleotide sequence: TGTGCCAGCAGCCCCTCTCCCCGCTCCGGAGAGACCCAGTACTTC.

The V and J genes are TRBV4-1 and TRBJ2-5; TRBD2 matches 7 bases. Trimming at V came to 4 bases and at J to 7 bases, leaving 12 bases not matched to a gene. The CDR3 runs to 15 residues. Per germline, CDR1 MGHRA and CDR2 YSYEKL. The CDR3: CASSRDPVAGVTQYF. The CDR3 DNA follows: TGCGCCAGCAGCCGAGACCCCGTGGCGGGAGTGACCCAGTACTTC.

Comment on this clonotype: Being one base from a much bigger clone, this may be a read error. This chain uses TRBV20-1 with TRBJ2-5, with TRBD2 matching over 13 bases. There are 16 residues in the CDR3. Germline-derived CDR1 and CDR2 are DFQATT and SNEGSKA (reference sequence). CDR3 protein: CSASIGLAGESENQYF. In nucleotides, the CDR3 is TGCAGTGCTAGCATTGGACTAGCGGGGGAGTCTGAGAACCAGTACTTC.

Concerning this clonotype: The junction does not match germline at one end; this may be a read error. The chain is built from TRBV7-8 and TRBJ2-5; 9 bases fit TRBD1. Germline V gene lookup returns CDR1 SGHVS and CDR2 FQNEAQ. This CDR3 comprises 18 residues. The CDR3 here is CVSSFRSAVRTGVETQYF. CDR3 nucleotides: TGTGTCAGCAGCTTTAGGTCTGCAGTCCGGACAGGGGTAGAGACCCAGTACTTC.

This clonotype showed up many times. V and J are TRBV6-6 and TRBJ2-2; D is unclear. The CDR3 loop spans 15 amino acids. The germline V gene encodes CDR1 MNHNY and CDR2 SVGAGI (reference sequence). V was cut by 2 bases and J by 6 bases, with 13 bases left in between. CDR3 amino acids: CASSYENKRAGELFF. Here the CDR3 DNA reads TGTGCCAGCAGTTACGAAAACAAACGGGCCGGGGAGCTGTTTTTT.

The table lists this clonotype with many counts. The chain combines TRBV6-2 or TRBV6-3 with TRBJ2-7; the D is unclear. The CDR3 runs 17 residues. The V end was cut by 0 bases, the J end by 1 base, with 16 bases between. Germline assignment: CDR1 MNHEY and CDR2 SVGEGT. The CDR3 loop is CASSYSNFRTESYEQYF. For the CDR3, the DNA is TGTGCCAGCAGTTACTCGAATTTCCGGACGGAATCCTACGAGCAGTACTTC.

This chain joins TRBV5-6 and TRBJ2-7; TRBD1 matches 7 bases. V lost 3 bases, J lost 2 bases, and 8 bases stayed unmatched. Per the germline V gene, CDR1 is SGHDT and CDR2 is YYEEEE. The CDR3 runs 15 residues. CDR3 region: CASSSGLGQAYEQYF. The CDR3, as DNA: TGTGCCAGCAGCTCAGGCCTCGGACAGGCCTACGAGCAGTACTTC.

Notes on this clonotype: Since a much larger clone is just one base distant, this may be a read error. V usage is TRBV20-1 and J usage is TRBJ1-5, with D uncertain. The length of the CDR3 is 13 residues. Germline lookup yields CDR1 DFQATT and CDR2 SNEGSKA (reference sequence). CDR3 amino acids: CSTRGPNNQPQHF. The DNA of the CDR3 is TGCAGTACTAGAGGCCCAAACAATCAGCCCCAGCATTTT.